This entry describes one T cell receptor (beta chain). Its antigen is unidentified. The entry originates in a study of yellow fever vaccine responses in identical twins. Findings and limits, study-wide: After vaccination, twins' T cell response reportedly seemed partly convergent, partly personalized.

The CDR3 covers 17 residues. A single record per CDR3 protein comes from TCRdb applying MiXCR to the RT-PCR reads. The sample carries several thousand distinct CDR3 sequences, around 82% recorded once. The sequence derives from a woman aged 18-29 years who received the yellow fever vaccine. Here the sequenced sample was T cells from blood (PBMCs), unsorted or a sorted subset (not recorded which), taken before or after yellow fever vaccination (not recorded which). V and J are TRBV12-2 and TRBJ2-7; TRBD1 is taken as the D call from the table, unchecked against the DNA. TRBV12-2 counts as a pseudogene. The CDR3 DNA is TGTGCAAGTCGCTTCCTCTACGAGTCGGGCAGGGGGCAGGAGCAGTACTTC. Amino acid sequence: CASRFLYESGRGQEQYF.